Sequencing of this TCR beta chain was carried out in a study of shared clonotypes between healthy human individuals. Trimming pared 6 bases from V and 5 bases from J, leaving 13 bases between. The CDR3 spans 14 residues. Looked up from germline, CDR1 is MNHEY and CDR2 is SVGAGI. Study-level points and caveats: Blood was the sole source, and tissue repertoires probably differ. The authors expected sequencing depth to affect clonotype sharing among donors.

Original methodology: Junction-only immunoSEQ sequences carried no quality scores, so filtering differed. Generated by immunoSEQ multiplex PCR, the TCRdb table keeps only in-frame clones and is missing some. The V and J calls and clone size were taken over from that table, and D and trimming were inferred from the DNA. The table records 450,000 to 500,000 clones, about three quarters of them present only once. Note on this clone: Its antigen is not identified.

Donors were healthy HIV-negative adults without recent acute infections or vaccinations. This TCR was recovered from a woman aged 40 to 50 in good health. Some clones in this sample may be carry-over from other donors' samples. The rearrangement links TRBV6-5 to TRBJ2-2; TRBD1 might be the D (6 bases). Specimen: PBMCs. CDR3 region: CASSLIRGTGELFF. CDR3 nucleotides: TGTGCCAGCAGCCTGATCAGGGGTACCGGGGAGCTGTTTTTT.